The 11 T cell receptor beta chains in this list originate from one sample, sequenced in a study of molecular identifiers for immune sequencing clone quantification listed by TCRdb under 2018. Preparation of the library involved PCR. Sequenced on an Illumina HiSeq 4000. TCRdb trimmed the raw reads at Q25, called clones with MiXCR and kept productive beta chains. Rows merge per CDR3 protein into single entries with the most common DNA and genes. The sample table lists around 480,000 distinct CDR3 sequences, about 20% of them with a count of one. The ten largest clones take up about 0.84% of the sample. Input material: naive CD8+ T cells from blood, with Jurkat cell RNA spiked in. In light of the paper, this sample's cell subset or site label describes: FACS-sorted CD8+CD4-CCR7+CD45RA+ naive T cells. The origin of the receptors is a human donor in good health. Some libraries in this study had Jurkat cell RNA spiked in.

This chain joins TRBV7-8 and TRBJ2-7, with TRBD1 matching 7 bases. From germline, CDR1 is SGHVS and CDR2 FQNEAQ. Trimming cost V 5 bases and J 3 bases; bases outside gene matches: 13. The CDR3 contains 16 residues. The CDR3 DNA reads TGTGCCAGCAGCCCGACTCAGACAGGGCGAAGCTACGAGCAGTACTTC. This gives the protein CASSPTQTGRSYEQYF.

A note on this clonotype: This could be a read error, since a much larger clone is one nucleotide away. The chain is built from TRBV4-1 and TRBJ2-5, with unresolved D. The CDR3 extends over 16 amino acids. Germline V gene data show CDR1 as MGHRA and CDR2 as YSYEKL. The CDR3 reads CASGQESSPRLETQYF. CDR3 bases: TGCGCCAGCGGCCAAGAATCCTCCCCTCGTTTGGAGACCCAGTACTTC.

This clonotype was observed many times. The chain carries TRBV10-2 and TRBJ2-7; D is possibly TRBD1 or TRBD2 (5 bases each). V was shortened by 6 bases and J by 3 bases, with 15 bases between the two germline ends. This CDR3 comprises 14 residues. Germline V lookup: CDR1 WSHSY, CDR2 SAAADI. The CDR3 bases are TGCGCCAGCAGCCCGGGACCGCTAGTCTACGAGCAGTACTTC. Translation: CASSPGPLVYEQYF.

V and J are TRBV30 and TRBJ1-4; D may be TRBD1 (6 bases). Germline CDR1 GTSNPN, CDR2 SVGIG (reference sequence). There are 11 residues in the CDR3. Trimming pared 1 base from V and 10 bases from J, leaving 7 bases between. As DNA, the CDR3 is TGTGCCTGGAGTGGGGGGCCAAAACTGTTTTTT. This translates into CAWSGGPKLFF.

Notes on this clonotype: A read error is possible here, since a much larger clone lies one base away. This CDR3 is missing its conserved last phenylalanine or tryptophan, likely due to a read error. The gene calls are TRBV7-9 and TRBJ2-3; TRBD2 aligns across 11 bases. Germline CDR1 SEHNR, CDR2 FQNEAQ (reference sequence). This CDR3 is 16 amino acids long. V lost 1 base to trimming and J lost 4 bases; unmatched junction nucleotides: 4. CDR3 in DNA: TGTGCCAGCAGCTTAGGCGTAGCGGGAGGGCCAGATACGCAGTATCTT. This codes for CASSLGVAGGPDTQYL.

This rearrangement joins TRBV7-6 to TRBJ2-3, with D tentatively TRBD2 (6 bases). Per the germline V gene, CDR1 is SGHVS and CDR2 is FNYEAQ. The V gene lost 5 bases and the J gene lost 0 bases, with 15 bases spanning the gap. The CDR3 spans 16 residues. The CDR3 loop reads CASSPWDFASTDTQYF. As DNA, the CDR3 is TGTGCCAGCAGCCCCTGGGACTTTGCTAGCACAGATACGCAGTATTTT.

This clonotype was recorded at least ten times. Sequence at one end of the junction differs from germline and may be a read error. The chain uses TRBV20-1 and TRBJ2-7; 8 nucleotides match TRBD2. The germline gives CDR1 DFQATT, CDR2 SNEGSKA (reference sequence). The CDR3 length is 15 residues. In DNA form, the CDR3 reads TGCAGTGCTGGAGAGGCTAGCGGGCCATCCTACGAGCAGTACTTC. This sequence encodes CSAGEASGPSYEQYF.

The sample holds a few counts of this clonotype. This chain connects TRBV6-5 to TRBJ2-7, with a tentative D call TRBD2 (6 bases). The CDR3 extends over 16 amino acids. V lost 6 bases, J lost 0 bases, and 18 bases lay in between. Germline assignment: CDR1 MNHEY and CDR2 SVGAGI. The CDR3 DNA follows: TGTGCCAGCAGCCCGAGTGACGGGAGCACCTCCTACGAGCAGTACTTC. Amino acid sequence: CASSPSDGSTSYEQYF.

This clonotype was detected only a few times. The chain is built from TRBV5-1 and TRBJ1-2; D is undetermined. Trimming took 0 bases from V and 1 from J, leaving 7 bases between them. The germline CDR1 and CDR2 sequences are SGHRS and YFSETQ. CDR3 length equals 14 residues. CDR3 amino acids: CASSLDIINYGYTF. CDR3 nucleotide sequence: TGCGCCAGCAGCTTGGACATTATTAACTATGGCTACACCTTC.

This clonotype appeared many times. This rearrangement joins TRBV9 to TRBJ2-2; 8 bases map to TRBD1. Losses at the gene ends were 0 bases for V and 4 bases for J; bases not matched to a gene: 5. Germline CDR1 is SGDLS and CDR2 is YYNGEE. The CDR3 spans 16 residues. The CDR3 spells CASSVVGQGGTGELFF. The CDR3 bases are TGTGCCAGCAGCGTAGTCGGACAGGGAGGCACCGGGGAGCTGTTTTTT.

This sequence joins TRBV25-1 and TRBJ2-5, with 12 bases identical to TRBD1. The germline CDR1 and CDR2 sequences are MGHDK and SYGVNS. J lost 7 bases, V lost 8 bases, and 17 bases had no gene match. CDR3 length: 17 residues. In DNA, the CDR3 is TGTGCCAGCTGGGGACAGGGGGCTTTAGGGTCTTCTCCGACCCAGTACTTC. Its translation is CASWGQGALGSSPTQYF.